These 18 T cell receptor beta chains share one sample of origin, sequenced in a study of T cell repertoires in cytomegalovirus infection. Their target antigens are unknown. TCRdb redid the calling of the reads with MiXCR, one entry per CDR3 protein. Of approximately 1,000,000 distinct CDR3 sequences listed, about a third are singletons. The specimen was cultured CD8+ T cells from PBMCs, collected from culture after CMV antigen stimulation. The receptors originated from a human donor in good health (CMV status not recorded). Some clones in this sample may be carry-over from other donors' samples.

This clonotype was counted only a few times. The chain combines TRBV7-9 with TRBJ1-1; D not resolved. The V end was cut by 1 base, the J end by 10 bases, with 7 bases between. CDR1 and CDR2 from the germline V gene are SEHNR and FQNEAQ (reference sequence). The CDR3 consists of 11 residues. The CDR3 DNA is TGTGCCAGCAGCTTAGACTGGGGAGCTTTCTTT. Its translation: CASSLDWGAFF.

About this clonotype itself: This sequence may be a read error, since a much larger clone differs from it by one base. The CDR3 nucleotides are TGTGTCAGCAGCTTAAGGAACCGGGGGGACGTAACAGATACGCAGTATTTT. The encoded protein is CVSSLRNRGDVTDTQYF. The chain carries TRBV7-8 and TRBJ2-3; 7 positions match TRBD2. Germline V gene sequence: CDR1 SGHVS, CDR2 FQNEAQ. The CDR3 is 17 amino acids.

The chain's CDR3 is CASSSRTDSNTGELFF. CDR3 bases: TGTGCCAGCAGCTCCCGGACTGATTCGAACACCGGGGAGCTGTTTTTT. The chain is built from TRBV7-6 and TRBJ2-2; D perhaps matches TRBD2 (5 bases). The CDR3 has 16 residues. Trimming removed 4 bases from V and 0 bases from J, with 12 bases in between. Germline V gene data show CDR1 as SGHVS and CDR2 as FNYEAQ.

The V and J genes are TRBV27 and TRBJ2-6; D is undetermined. The V and J ends lost 7 bases and 1 base respectively, with 11 bases between them. CDR1 is MNHEY and CDR2 is SMNVEV in the germline V gene (reference sequence). The CDR3 length is 15 residues. The CDR3 sequence is CASTLLGSGANVLTF. In nucleotides, the CDR3 is TGTGCCAGCACCCTGCTGGGGTCTGGGGCCAACGTCCTGACTTTC.

Here the CDR3 DNA reads TGCGCCAGCAGCCAAGATGAGGGTGGGGATGAGACCCAGTACTTC. This encodes CASSQDEGGDETQYF. This chain links TRBV4-1 with TRBJ2-5; possibly TRBD2 for D (5 bases). The CDR3 loop spans 15 amino acids. V was shortened by 0 bases and J by 5 bases, with 13 bases between the two germline ends. Per the germline V gene, CDR1 is MGHRA and CDR2 is YSYEKL.

This chain uses TRBV20-1 with TRBJ2-7, with 12 positions matching TRBD2. This CDR3 is 15 amino acids long. Per germline, CDR1 DFQATT and CDR2 SNEGSKA (reference sequence). V shed 4 bases and J 0 bases; nucleotides not matched to a gene: 4. The CDR3, as DNA: TGCAGTGCTATTCTAGCGGGGGGGCGCTCCTACGAGCAGTACTTC. This gives the protein CSAILAGGRSYEQYF.

This clonotype was detected many times. The chain couples TRBV7-8 to TRBJ2-7, with TRBD1 identical over 7 bases. Germline CDR1 is SGHVS and CDR2 is FQNEAQ. The junction had 7 bases not matched to a gene; V was cut back by 3 bases and J by 5 bases. This CDR3 has 14 residues. CDR3 bases: TGTGCCAGCAGCTTTGAGGGGGCGGGTAACGAGCAGTACGTC. This encodes CASSFEGAGNEQYV.

This clonotype was counted between two and nine times. CDR3 amino acids: CSARYPGQGRYNEQFF. In DNA form, the CDR3 reads TGCAGTGCTAGATACCCGGGACAGGGGAGGTACAATGAGCAGTTCTTC. This rearrangement joins TRBV20-1 to TRBJ2-1, with 10 positions matching TRBD1. The CDR3 has 16 amino acids. Germline assignment: CDR1 DFQATT and CDR2 SNEGSKA (reference sequence). V lost 2 bases to trimming and J lost 4 bases; unmatched junction nucleotides: 8.

This clonotype has a handful of counts. The chain carries TRBV11-2 and TRBJ1-2; tentatively, D is TRBD1 (5 bases). Trimming took 0 bases from V and 2 from J, leaving 16 bases between them. CDR3 length equals 17 residues. The germline V gene encodes CDR1 SGHAT and CDR2 FQNNGV. DNA for the CDR3: TGTGCCAGCAGCTTAGATCCGGCCGGGGCTGAAAACTATGGCTACACCTTC. Amino acid sequence: CASSLDPAGAENYGYTF.

The gene calls are TRBV4-1 and TRBJ2-2; 8 bases are a match to TRBD1. Germline lookup yields CDR1 MGHRA and CDR2 YSYEKL. The length of the CDR3 is 15 residues. The junction had 3 bases not matched to a gene; V was cut back by 1 base and J by 5 bases. DNA of the CDR3: TGCGCCAGCAGCCAAGCTCAGGGGGCGACCGGGGAGCTGTTTTTT. Translated: CASSQAQGATGELFF.

The rearrangement uses TRBV27 and TRBJ1-5, with D tentatively TRBD1 (6 bases). Germline CDR1 MNHEY, CDR2 SMNVEV (reference sequence). V lost 6 bases to trimming and J lost 1 base, with 16 bases between them. This CDR3 has 16 residues. The CDR3 DNA sequence: TGTGCCAGCAGGGCCTCGGGACACCAAAGCAATCAGCCCCAGCATTTT. Its protein is CASRASGHQSNQPQHF.

The V call is TRBV25-1, the J call TRBJ2-3; possibly TRBD1 for D (5 bases). The germline V and J ends were trimmed by 0 bases and 1 base, with 5 bases remaining between them. The CDR3 covers 14 residues. Germline-derived CDR1 and CDR2 are MGHDK and SYGVNS. CDR3 in DNA: TGTGCCAGCAGTGAATACAGGGGCACAGATACGCAGTATTTT. Residues: CASSEYRGTDTQYF.

CDR3: CASSLGDIRGYTF. The DNA for the CDR3 is TGTGCCAGCAGCTTGGGGGATATACGTGGCTACACCTTC. The genes are TRBV7-9 and TRBJ1-2; possibly TRBD1 for D (5 bases). This CDR3 is built from 13 residues. Germline V CDR1 and CDR2: SEHNR, FQNEAQ (reference sequence). V lost 3 bases and J lost 7, with 12 bases in between. Supplemented by reference TRBV7-9 and TRBJ1-2, the full variable domain reads DTGVSQNPRHKITKRGQNVTFRCDPISEHNRLYWYRQTLGQGPEFLTYFQNEAQLEKSRLLSDRFSAERPKGSFSTLEIQRTEQGDSAMYLCASSLGDIRGYTFGSGTRLTVV.

The chain is built from TRBV15 and TRBJ2-1; D is unclear. CDR3 length equals 10 residues. The germline V gene has CDR1 LNHNV and CDR2 YYDKDF (reference sequence). The ends were cut back, 5 bases at V and 7 bases at J, with 3 bases in the middle. CDR3 loop: CATSGNEQFF. The DNA for the CDR3 is TGTGCCACCAGCGGGAATGAGCAGTTCTTC.

This clonotype was seen a handful of times. The V gene is TRBV7-4, the J gene TRBJ1-1; D unclear. Per germline, CDR1 SGHVT and CDR2 SQSDAQ. Trimming stripped 3 bases from V and 6 bases from J, with 17 bases between. CDR3 length: 15 amino acids. CDR3 sequence: CASSFTIGIEPEAFF. Written as DNA, the CDR3 is TGTGCCAGCAGCTTCACTATCGGCATCGAACCTGAAGCTTTCTTT.

This clonotype was observed at least ten times. This rearrangement joins TRBV28 to TRBJ2-2; 9 bases map to TRBD1. Trimming took 4 bases from V and 3 from J; bases not matched to a gene: 3. CDR1 and CDR2 from the germline V gene are MDHEN and SYDVKM. The CDR3 is 15 residues long. The CDR3 DNA reads as TGTGCCAGCAGTTCAGGGGACAGGGACACCGGGGAGCTGTTTTTT. Its protein product is CASSSGDRDTGELFF. The full variable domain, completed using reference TRBV28 and TRBJ2-2, is DVKVTQSSRYLVKRTGEKVFLECVQDMDHENMFWYRQDPGLGLRLIYFSYDVKMKEKGDIPEGYSVSREKKERFSLILESASTNQTSMYLCASSSGDRDTGELFFGEGSRLTVL.

V usage is TRBV28 and J usage is TRBJ2-1; tentatively, D is TRBD1 (5 bases). V lost 3 bases and J 6 bases, leaving 12 bases between the germline ends. The CDR3 is made up of 14 amino acids. Germline CDR1 and CDR2: MDHEN and SYDVKM. The CDR3 reads CASSLVHRPNEQFF. The DNA of the CDR3 is TGTGCCAGCAGTTTGGTCCACAGGCCCAATGAGCAGTTCTTC.

In this sample, this clonotype turned up a few times. The rearrangement links TRBV6-1 to TRBJ2-7; D remains unclear. The CDR3 is 13 amino acids. Trimming pared 6 bases from V and 9 bases from J, leaving 18 bases between. CDR1 is MNHNS and CDR2 is SASEGT in the germline V gene. CDR3 sequence: CASSVNDKPGQYV. The DNA for the CDR3 is TGTGCCAGCAGCGTCAATGACAAGCCCGGGCAGTACGTC.